The rows below give T cell receptor beta chains drawn from one sample of a study of cytomegalovirus exposure and HLA in healthy donors. Profiling relied on immunoSEQ multiplex PCR, and the TCRdb table lists in-frame clones only, not all of them. The sample lists about 190,000 clones; 70% to 85% were seen once. Sequences were obtained from PBMCs. These receptors were obtained from a man aged 40-55 years in good health and CMV-seropositive. CDR3s include the opening cysteine and the closing phenylalanine or tryptophan. D genes are given only for firm matches. Rows give clone size only sometimes, using once, few, many, or a class for an expanded clone.

D | J | length | V | size | DNA | CDR3
TRBD2 | TRBJ2-2 | 16 | TRBV5-6 | . | TGTGCCAGCAGCCCCGCCCGGGCTAGCGGGCCCGGGGAGCTGTTTTTT | CASSPARASGPGELFF
. | TRBJ2-7 | 14 | TRBV6-5 | . | TGTGCCAGCAGCCCCGATACATGGGCCCGCGAGCAGTACTTC | CASSPDTWAREQYF
TRBD1 | TRBJ1-1 | 16 | TRBV5-1 | . | TGCGCCAGCAGCGAAGACAGGGGAACTATGAACACTGAAGCTTTCTTT | CASSEDRGTMNTEAFF
. | TRBJ2-5 | 13 | TRBV6-5 | . | TGTGCCAGCAGTTACGACAGCCAAGAGACCCAGTACTTC | CASSYDSQETQYF
. | TRBJ2-2 | 14 | TRBV6-5 | . | TGTGCCAGCAGAAGAGGGGGGGGGACCGGGGAGCTGTTTTTT | CASRRGGGTGELFF
TRBD2 | TRBJ2-3 | 21 | TRBV28 | . | TGTGCCAGCATGAAAACTAGCGGGTTTCTCCCCCCCTACTCTAGCACAGATACGCAGTATTTT | CASMKTSGFLPPYSSTDTQYF
. | TRBJ2-2 | 15 | TRBV6-1 | . | TGTGCCAGCAGTGAATCAACAGGGAAGGCCGGGGAGCTGTTTTTT | CASSESTGKAGELFF
. | TRBJ2-7 | 14 | TRBV21-1 | . | TGTGCCAGCAAGGGACAGGGGCGGTCCTACGAGCAGTACTTC | CASKGQGRSYEQYF
TRBD1 | TRBJ1-1 | 14 | TRBV5-1 | . | TGCGCCAGCAGCATACAGGGGCCGAACACTGAAGCTTTCTTT | CASSIQGPNTEAFF
TRBD1 | TRBJ1-6 | 15 | TRBV27 | few | TGTGCCAGCAGTTTGTACAGGGGTAATAATTCACCCCTCCACTTT | CASSLYRGNNSPLHF
TRBD1 | TRBJ1-2 | 14 | TRBV25-1 | . | TGTGCCAGCAGTCTCGGGGGACAGGGGAATGGCTACACCTTC | CASSLGGQGNGYTF
. | TRBJ1-1 | 12 | TRBV1 | . | TGCACCCTACCGGGGGTAGAGACTGAAGCTTTCTTT | CTLPGVETEAFF
. | TRBJ2-7 | 16 | TRBV27 | . | TGTGCCAGCAGTTTATTCCGGGGGGCCCCCCCCTACGAGCAGTACTTC | CASSLFRGAPPYEQYF
TRBD2 | TRBJ2-1 | 15 | TRBV6-6 | once | TGTGCCAGCAGTCCCGTGGAGCGGGGGAGGAATGAGCAGTTCTTC | CASSPVERGRNEQFF
. | TRBJ2-2 | 13 | TRBV10-3 | few | TGTGCCGGGCGAACAGGAAACACCGGGGAGCTGTTTTTT | CAGRTGNTGELFF
TRBD1 | TRBJ2-3 | 15 | TRBV11-3 | . | TGTGCCAGCAGCTTAGCGTCCGGGACAGGGGATACGCAGTATTTT | CASSLASGTGDTQYF
. | TRBJ2-5 | 13 | TRBV7-8 | . | TGTGCCAGCGGAGGGCAGGACCAAGAGACCCAGTACTTC | CASGGQDQETQYF
TRBD1 | TRBJ2-1 | 15 | TRBV9 | . | TGTGCCAGCAGCCCCGGACAGGGGAGGCACAATGAGCAGTTCTTC | CASSPGQGRHNEQFF
TRBD1 | TRBJ1-2 | 15 | TRBV2 | . | TGTGCCAGCAGACTTCCTGACAGGGTCCGCTATGGCTACACCTTC | CASRLPDRVRYGYTF
TRBD1 | TRBJ1-4 | 15 | TRBV6-5 | few | TGTGCCAGCAGTTACTTAGGGGGCGCGGGGGAAAAACTGTTTTTT | CASSYLGGAGEKLFF
TRBD2 | TRBJ2-2 | 17 | TRBV4-3 | . | TGCGCCAGCAGCCAAGATTCAATCGGGAGGGGCACCGGGGAGCTGTTTTTT | CASSQDSIGRGTGELFF
TRBD1 | TRBJ2-3 | 14 | TRBV28 | . | TGTGCCAGCAGACCCCCAGGGGGCGTAGATACGCAGTATTTT | CASRPPGGVDTQYF
. | TRBJ2-2 | 15 | TRBV13 | . | TGTGCCAGCAGCTCCACACCCAAGAACACCGGGGAGCTGTTTTTT | CASSSTPKNTGELFF
. | TRBJ2-1 | 16 | TRBV15 | . | TGTGCCACCAGCAGCCTAGAGGGGGGGTGGGGGAATGAGCAGTTCTTC | CATSSLEGGWGNEQFF
TRBD2 | TRBJ2-7 | 16 | TRBV6-5 | once | TGTGCCAGCAGTTACTCCCGACTAGCGGGAGGGTACGAGCAGTACTTC | CASSYSRLAGGYEQYF
. | TRBJ1-3 | 15 | TRBV5-6 | . | TGTGCCAGCAGCTACTACCGGAGGGCGGGAAACACCATATATTTT | CASSYYRRAGNTIYF
. | TRBJ2-1 | 15 | TRBV9 | . | TGTGCCAGCAGCCTTACCGGGTCCGGTGGAGGTGAGCAGTTCTTC | CASSLTGSGGGEQFF
TRBD1 | TRBJ2-7 | 15 | TRBV9 | . | TGTGCCAGCAGCGTAGAGGGACAGGGGGCTTACGAGCAGTACTTC | CASSVEGQGAYEQYF
TRBD2 | TRBJ2-3 | 17 | TRBV15 | . | TGTGCCACCAGCAGAGCCGGGGGGGGCGGGAGTACAGATACGCAGTATTTT | CATSRAGGGGSTDTQYF
. | TRBJ1-2 | 13 | TRBV11-3 | . | TGTGCCAGCAGCACCCAGGATGGAAGAGGCTACACCTTC | CASSTQDGRGYTF
TRBD1 | TRBJ2-1 | 16 | TRBV2 | . | TGTGCCAGCAGACTACGTACAGGGGGCGCGGGGAATGAGCAGTTCTTC | CASRLRTGGAGNEQFF
TRBD2 | TRBJ2-1 | 14 | TRBV4-1 | once | TGCGCCAGTCAAGGACTAGCGGGAGGATATGAGCAGTTCTTC | CASQGLAGGYEQFF
. | TRBJ2-7 | 15 | TRBV28 | . | TGTGCCAGCGAGCCAACTCCGGCGGGAACCTACGAGCAGTACTTC | CASEPTPAGTYEQYF
TRBD1 | TRBJ1-5 | 15 | TRBV15 | . | TGTGCCACCAGCCCCCGGACAGGAGGCAATCAGCCCCAGCATTTT | CATSPRTGGNQPQHF
TRBD1 | TRBJ1-2 | 16 | TRBV19 | once | TGTGCCAGTAGTCTTTATGCCGGGACAGATAACTATGGCTACACCTTC | CASSLYAGTDNYGYTF
TRBD2 | TRBJ2-2 | 18 | TRBV5-1 | . | TGCGCCAGCAGCACTACCTGGACTAGCGGGGGGAGCACCGGGGAGCTGTTTTTT | CASSTTWTSGGSTGELFF
TRBD1 | TRBJ2-7 | 13 | TRBV7-2 | few | TGTGCCAGCAGCCCCCGGACAGGTTACGAGCAGTACTTC | CASSPRTGYEQYF
. | TRBJ2-2 | 12 | TRBV5-6 | . | TGTGCCAGCAGCTTATCGGCCGGGGAGCTGTTTTTT | CASSLSAGELFF
. | TRBJ2-1 | 14 | TRBV5-6 | . | TGTGCCAGCAGCCCCACCTTGAGATTCGATGAGCAGTTCTTC | CASSPTLRFDEQFF
TRBD1 | TRBJ1-3 | 15 | TRBV11-2 | . | TGTGCCAGCAGCACCGACAGGGGGCTTGGAAACACCATATATTTT | CASSTDRGLGNTIYF
TRBD2 | TRBJ2-2 | 12 | TRBV25-1 | . | TGTGCCAGCAGTTTAGCGGGCGGGGAGCTGTTTTTT | CASSLAGGELFF
. | TRBJ2-7 | 13 | TRBV19 | few | TGTGCCAGTAGTACGCGGGACGGCTACGAGCAGTACTTC | CASSTRDGYEQYF
TRBD2 | TRBJ2-3 | 12 | TRBV9 | . | TGTGCCTCAGCGGGAGGTGTCGATACGCAGTATTTT | CASAGGVDTQYF
TRBD1 | TRBJ2-7 | 15 | TRBV4-2 | once | TGTGCCAGCAGCCAAGATATGAGACAGGGTGGCGAGCAGTACTTC | CASSQDMRQGGEQYF
. | TRBJ1-4 | 14 | TRBV5-1 | few | TGCGCCAGCAGCACGGTTCCAACTAATGAAAAACTGTTTTTT | CASSTVPTNEKLFF
TRBD1 | TRBJ2-1 | 15 | TRBV6-1 | . | TGTGCCAGCAGCCGTACCGGGACAGGGTCCCATGAGCAGTTCTTC | CASSRTGTGSHEQFF
TRBD2 | TRBJ2-5 | 16 | TRBV7-3 | . | TGTGCCAGCAGCCCCAGAGGGACTAGCGGGGAAGAGACCCAGTACTTC | CASSPRGTSGEETQYF
TRBD2 | TRBJ2-1 | 12 | TRBV11-2 | . | TGTGCCAGCAGCGCCCAAGCGGGGGGCATCTTCTTC | CASSAQAGGIFF
. | TRBJ2-7 | 16 | TRBV11-2 | once | TGTGCCAGCAGCTTGGACTCGACAGGAGACTCCTACGAGCAGTACTTC | CASSLDSTGDSYEQYF
TRBD2 | TRBJ2-5 | 16 | TRBV10-3 | . | TGTGCCATCAGTGTAAGCGTTGGGAGGGGTCAAGAGACCCAGTACTTC | CAISVSVGRGQETQYF
TRBD1 | TRBJ1-4 | 17 | TRBV7-9 | . | TGTGCCAGCAGCTTAACTTCTCAGGGGGCTGGTAGTGAAAAACTGTTTTTT | CASSLTSQGAGSEKLFF
. | TRBJ2-5 | 14 | TRBV28 | . | TGTGCCAGCAGTTTTCACGGGAGTCGAGAGACCCAGTACTTC | CASSFHGSRETQYF
. | TRBJ1-3 | 15 | TRBV18 | . | TGTGCCAGCTCACCTAACCGGGACTCTGGAAACACCATATATTTT | CASSPNRDSGNTIYF
TRBD2 | TRBJ2-5 | 15 | TRBV19 | . | TGTGCCAGTAGTATAGGGGCCGGGGGGAGGGAGACCCAGTACTTC | CASSIGAGGRETQYF
. | TRBJ2-5 | 14 | TRBV9 | . | TGTGCCAGCAGCGTAGAGGGGCAGGGAGAGACCCAGTACTTC | CASSVEGQGETQYF